Reported below is one TCR beta chain. Its antigen remains unknown. Profiling relied on immunoSEQ multiplex PCR, and the TCRdb table lists in-frame clones only, not all of them. The sample contains 2 million to 2.5 million clones, less than 95% of which appear only once. These data come from a study of shared clonotypes between healthy human individuals. Findings of the study overall: Generally, naive subsets (rather than memory subsets) showed larger estimated richness. Generation probabilities were higher for clonotypes shared across all four sorted-subset donors than for unshared ones.

The clonotype originates from a man younger than 35 in good health. Some clones in this sample may be carry-over from other donors' samples. The sequencing sample was made of naive CD4+ T cells from PBMCs. The subset here: CD45RA+ positively selected.

The CDR3 reads CASSNRDTVKYEQYF. CDR3 in DNA: TGTGCCAGCAGCAACCGGGACACCGTAAAGTACGAGCAGTACTTC. The V call is TRBV2, the J call TRBJ2-7, with D possibly TRBD1 on 6 matching bases. V lost 6 bases and J lost 4, with 19 bases in between. The length of the CDR3 is 15 residues. Germline V CDR1 and CDR2: SNHLY, FYNNEI. The complete variable domain, with remaining parts taken from reference TRBV2 and TRBJ2-7, reads EPEVTQTPSHQVTQMGQEVILRCVPISNHLYFYWYRQILGQKVEFLVSFYNNEISEKSEIFDDQFSVERPDGSNFTLKIRSTKLEDSAMYFCASSNRDTVKYEQYFGPGTRLTVT.